The source of this T cell receptor (beta chain) is a study of blood T cell repertoires in COVID-19. Study in general: PBMCs, B-cell-depleted T cells, or T cells were the source of the cDNA or gDNA that made up the material.

The CDR3 length is 15 residues. CDR1 is MGHRA, CDR2 YSYEKL, per germline. V dropped 6 bases and J dropped 9 bases, with 21 bases sitting between them. As originally analysed: Nucleated cell counts were estimated from reference gene primer amplification. Here immunoSEQ multiplex PCR was the method, and the copy in TCRdb shows in-frame clones only, minus some. That table supplies the V and J calls and clone size; D and trimming were determined from the DNA. Among about 160,000 clones, approximately 85% were seen once, and the ten largest hold around 1%. The TCR originated in a man aged 40-50 years with acute or convalescent COVID-19. The genes are TRBV4-1 and TRBJ2-1, with D perhaps matching TRBD1 (5 bases). The specimen sequenced was peripheral blood. DNA of the CDR3: TGCGCCAGCAGACTTAGCAGGGTAGAGGTAGGTGAGCAGTTCTTC. This encodes CASRLSRVEVGEQFF.